The 28 T cell receptor beta chains given below trace back to one sample, sequenced in a study of cytomegalovirus exposure and HLA in healthy donors (dated by TCRdb to 2016 to 2017). The library was generated by the immunoSEQ multiplex PCR assay. For the multiplex PCR, a mixture combining 60 forward primers for TCR Vbeta segments and 13 reverse primers for TCR Jbeta segments was used. Drawn from immuneACCESS, this table holds only the in-frame rearrangements with V and J called that TCRdb kept. Clones are partly lost; checked studies trace under half to an unresolved V gene and leave the rest unexplained. This sample lists fewer than 200,000 clones; about 80% were detected once. The ten most abundant clones make up 1.3% of the sample. Sequenced: PBMCs. The receptors derive from a woman aged 45-60 years in good health and CMV-seronegative.

This clone has only one observation. The chain carries TRBV5-6 and TRBJ2-7, with 8 bases identical to TRBD2. This CDR3 comprises 16 residues. In germline, CDR1 is SGHDT, CDR2 YYEEEE. V dropped 3 bases and J dropped 5; count of bases not matched to a gene: 13. This chain's CDR3 is CASSSYGPGLVHEQYF. The CDR3 nucleotides are TGTGCCAGCAGCTCGTATGGACCGGGACTAGTCCACGAGCAGTACTTC.

This clone was seen only a few times. V usage is TRBV4-3 and J usage is TRBJ1-6; possibly TRBD1 for D (5 bases). The CDR3 runs 17 residues. Germline V gene sequence: CDR1 LGHNA, CDR2 YSLEER. The ends were cut back, 3 bases at V and 5 bases at J, with 17 bases in the middle. The CDR3 is CASSHLTGRGDNSPLHF. The CDR3 DNA reads TGCGCCAGCAGCCATCTAACGGGACGGGGGGATAATTCACCCCTCCACTTT.

The gene calls are TRBV5-1 and TRBJ2-7; TRBD2 matches 8 bases. The germline gives CDR1 SGHRS, CDR2 YFSETQ. V lost 2 bases, J lost 2 bases, and 3 bases stayed unmatched. CDR3 length: 14 amino acids. CDR3 sequence reads: CASSFGGATYEQYF. CDR3 bases: TGCGCCAGCAGCTTCGGGGGGGCTACCTACGAGCAGTACTTC.

This rearrangement joins TRBV28 to TRBJ2-7; weak D call: TRBD1 (6 bases). The V end lost 1 base, the J end lost 3 bases, and 22 bases lay between the germline ends. The CDR3 covers 18 residues. Germline V gives CDR1 MDHEN, CDR2 SYDVKM. CDR3 residues: CASSLFLSLGTTDYEQYF. DNA for the CDR3: TGTGCCAGCAGTTTATTCCTCTCCCTCGGGACAACAGACTACGAGCAGTACTTC.

Of note for this clone: Compared with germline, one end of the junction differs, possibly owing to a read error. This chain uses TRBV28 with TRBJ2-7, with 10 bases aligning to TRBD1. Germline CDR1 and CDR2: MDHEN and SYDVKM. There are 12 residues in the CDR3. The CDR3 spells CASSTGQGKKGF. CDR3 in DNA: TGTGCCAGCAGTACGGGACAGGGGAAAAAAGGCTTC.

This clone has a single count. V and J are TRBV4-3 and TRBJ1-3; D ambiguous. The CDR3 consists of 16 residues. CDR1 and CDR2 (germline): LGHNA, YSLEER. V lost 3 bases to trimming and J lost 0 bases, with 12 bases between them. For the CDR3, the DNA is TGCGCCAGCAGCCAGGGTGAGGCCACCTCTGGAAACACCATATATTTT. As protein: CASSQGEATSGNTIYF.

The chain joins TRBV6-5 to TRBJ2-7; 11 nucleotides line up with TRBD2. The germline CDR1 and CDR2 sequences are MNHEY and SVGAGI. CDR3 length: 15 amino acids. V was clipped by 5 bases and J by 3 bases; unmatched bases: 6. The CDR3 nucleotides read TGTGCCAGCAGTCGACTAGCGGGAAGTGGCTACGAGCAGTACTTC. Translating it yields CASSRLAGSGYEQYF.

This clone has more than one count but fewer than ten. The V gene is TRBV2, the J gene TRBJ1-4; D may be TRBD1 (5 bases). The germline CDR1 and CDR2 sequences are SNHLY and FYNNEI. The CDR3 is made up of 14 amino acids. Trimming stripped 5 bases from V and 7 bases from J, with 14 bases between. Here the CDR3 DNA reads TGTGCCAGCAGTTCGCAGGGTTTAGGTGAAAAACTGTTTTTT. This encodes CASSSQGLGEKLFF. The entire variable domain, with the rest obtained from reference TRBV2 and TRBJ1-4, is as follows: EPEVTQTPSHQVTQMGQEVILRCVPISNHLYFYWYRQILGQKVEFLVSFYNNEISEKSEIFDDQFSVERPDGSNFTLKIRSTKLEDSAMYFCASSSQGLGEKLFFGSGTQLSVL.

The chain is built from TRBV6-5 and TRBJ1-1, with D unresolved. From germline, CDR1 is MNHEY and CDR2 SVGAGI. The V gene lost 4 bases and the J gene lost 4 bases, with 13 bases spanning the gap. The CDR3 consists of 14 residues. CDR3 region: CASSSVGGSTEAFF. The CDR3 DNA is TGTGCCAGCAGTTCGGTGGGTGGGAGCACTGAAGCTTTCTTT.

A few counts support this clone. The chain joins TRBV2 to TRBJ1-2, with D uncertain. The CDR3 has 13 residues. Germline V gene data show CDR1 as SNHLY and CDR2 as FYNNEI. As DNA, the CDR3 is TGTGTCCAGCAATATGAGGGCCCCTATGGCTACACCTTC. Translated: CVQQYEGPYGYTF.

This CDR3 reads CASSLLTANTEAFF. The CDR3 DNA sequence: TGTGCCAGCAGCCTCTTGACAGCGAACACTGAAGCTTTCTTT. The gene calls are TRBV25-1 and TRBJ1-1; tentatively, D is TRBD1 (5 bases). Germline V gene sequence: CDR1 MGHDK, CDR2 SYGVNS. This CDR3 spans 14 amino acids. The V and J ends lost 6 bases and 1 base respectively, with 12 bases between them.

This clone was found once. This chain links TRBV7-2 with TRBJ2-5; 8 bases map to TRBD2. The CDR3 totals 14 residues. The germline CDR1 and CDR2 sequences are SGHTA and FQGNSA. V gave up 8 bases and J gave up 5 bases; unmatched junction bases: 10. The CDR3 protein is CASRLQRGTETQYF. CDR3 nucleotides: TGTGCCAGCCGTCTCCAGCGGGGGACGGAGACCCAGTACTTC.

The chain links TRBV7-2 to TRBJ1-1; 7 bases map to TRBD1. The V gene's germline CDR1 is SGHTA and CDR2 FQGNSA. The ends lost 4 bases at V and 0 bases at J; junction bases unmatched: 2. The CDR3 is made up of 14 amino acids. CDR3 in DNA: TGTGCCAGCAGCTCGGGACAGTTGAACACTGAAGCTTTCTTT. Amino acids: CASSSGQLNTEAFF.

This clone was picked up a small number of times. The V and J genes are TRBV29-1 and TRBJ2-5; possible D gene TRBD2, 6 bases. Germline CDR1 and CDR2: SQVTM and ANQGSEA. This CDR3 has 14 residues. The CDR3 coding sequence is TGCAGTGTGGGCGGGATCCCCTCAGGAGAGACCCAGTACTTC. This sequence encodes CSVGGIPSGETQYF.

This chain connects TRBV18 to TRBJ2-5; no definite D call. The CDR3 consists of 14 residues. Trimming removed 2 bases at V and 1 base at J, with 8 bases between. In germline, CDR1 is KGHSH, CDR2 LQKENI. CDR3 coding DNA: TGTGCCAGCTCACCAAGGCGGCCCCAAGAGACCCAGTACTTC. It specifies CASSPRRPQETQYF.

The chain joins TRBV7-9 to TRBJ2-7, with 8 bases aligning to TRBD2. V shed 2 bases and J 3 bases; nucleotides not matched to a gene: 9. From germline, CDR1 is SEHNR and CDR2 FQNEAQ (reference sequence). The CDR3 extends over 16 amino acids. The CDR3 region is CASSLSGGRLVYEQYF. The CDR3 nucleotides read TGTGCCAGCAGCTTAAGCGGGGGCAGGTTGGTCTACGAGCAGTACTTC.

This chain joins TRBV28 and TRBJ2-2, with TRBD1 matching over 8 bases. V was clipped by 5 bases and J by 5 bases; unmatched bases: 10. Germline lookup yields CDR1 MDHEN and CDR2 SYDVKM. This CDR3 region has 16 residues. The CDR3 nucleotides are TGTGCCAGCAGTAACGGACAGGGAGGTTGGACCGGGGAGCTGTTTTTT. It specifies CASSNGQGGWTGELFF.

The chain combines TRBV6-4 with TRBJ2-1; the match to TRBD1 covers 8 bases. This CDR3 is 14 amino acids long. Germline V gene sequence: CDR1 MRHNA, CDR2 SNTAGT. V lost 0 bases, J lost 8 bases, and 3 bases stayed unmatched. The CDR3 protein is CASSDSGTGYEQFF. DNA of the CDR3: TGTGCCAGCAGTGACTCAGGGACAGGTTATGAGCAGTTCTTC.

This chain uses TRBV4-3 with TRBJ1-2, with D perhaps matching TRBD1 (5 bases). The CDR3 totals 13 residues. CDR1 is LGHNA and CDR2 is YSLEER in the germline V gene. Trimming removed 0 bases at V and 8 bases at J, with 10 bases between. The CDR3 DNA reads as TGCGCCAGCAGCCAAGATTTGGAGGGGGGCTACACCTTC. This translates into CASSQDLEGGYTF.

The V call is TRBV7-8, the J call TRBJ2-7, with TRBD1 as a possible D gene (5 bases). The CDR3 consists of 16 residues. The V and J ends lost 5 bases and 0 bases respectively, with 17 bases between them. Germline V lookup: CDR1 SGHVS, CDR2 FQNEAQ. The CDR3 DNA follows: TGTGCCAGCAGCCCCCCCAGGGTTTTTAACTCCTACGAGCAGTACTTC. Encoded protein: CASSPPRVFNSYEQYF.

The chain combines TRBV4-2 with TRBJ2-5, with 8 bases matching TRBD1. The V gene end was trimmed by 4 bases and the J gene end by 2 bases; junction bases not matched to a gene: 3. In germline, CDR1 is LGHNA, CDR2 YNFKEQ. This CDR3 region has 14 residues. CDR3 in amino acids: CASSPRDRQETQYF. The CDR3 DNA follows: TGTGCCAGCAGCCCTAGGGACAGGCAAGAGACCCAGTACTTC.

The chain joins TRBV2 to TRBJ2-2, with D possibly matching TRBD1 (6 bases). Trimming took 3 bases from V and 4 from J, leaving 18 bases between them. Germline V gene data show CDR1 as SNHLY and CDR2 as FYNNEI. The CDR3 is 17 residues long. The CDR3: CASSERGQGPVTGELFF. The CDR3 nucleotides are TGTGCCAGCAGTGAGAGGGGCCAGGGGCCGGTCACCGGGGAGCTGTTTTTT.

The rearrangement uses TRBV6-5 and TRBJ2-1, with D perhaps TRBD2 (6 bases). CDR3 length equals 14 residues. The V gene lost 4 bases and the J gene lost 9 bases, with 16 bases spanning the gap. Germline CDR1 is MNHEY and CDR2 is SVGAGI. The CDR3 is CASSSPTFGGEQFF. CDR3 bases: TGTGCCAGCAGTTCCCCGACCTTCGGGGGTGAGCAGTTCTTC.

V gene TRBV6-5 combines with J gene TRBJ2-1; D might be TRBD1 (5 bases). Looked up from germline, CDR1 is MNHEY and CDR2 is SVGAGI. The V and J ends lost 8 bases and 6 bases respectively, with 20 bases between them. The CDR3 loop spans 15 amino acids. Here the CDR3 reads CASYNRFIGSNEQFF. CDR3 sequence (DNA): TGTGCCAGCTATAACAGGTTCATTGGGTCCAATGAGCAGTTCTTC.

This rearrangement joins TRBV23-1 to TRBJ1-3; 7 nucleotides align to TRBD1. Being an ORF, TRBV23-1 has a function that is uncertain. CDR3 size: 19 residues. Germline trimming cut 3 bases from V and 1 base from J; bases unmatched to any gene: 15. The CDR3 nucleotides are TGCGCCAGCAGTCATGGGTTCAGGGGGTACCGCTCGTCTGGAAACACCATATATTTT. Its protein product is CASSHGFRGYRSSGNTIYF.

The rearrangement links TRBV4-1 to TRBJ2-5; D unclear. The V end was cut by 4 bases, the J end by 1 base, with 10 bases between. The CDR3 totals 14 residues. Germline V gene lookup returns CDR1 MGHRA and CDR2 YSYEKL. CDR3 protein: CASSLRLVQETQYF. CDR3 sequence (DNA): TGCGCCAGCAGCCTACGACTTGTCCAAGAGACCCAGTACTTC.

This sequence joins TRBV10-2 and TRBJ1-2; possibly TRBD1 for D (6 bases). The germline V gene encodes CDR1 WSHSY and CDR2 SAAADI. There are 14 residues in the CDR3. V lost 3 bases and J 7 bases, leaving 15 bases between the germline ends. The CDR3 region is CASSEQGASIGYTF. CDR3 coding DNA: TGCGCCAGCAGTGAACAGGGAGCTTCGATTGGCTACACCTTC.

This chain connects TRBV28 to TRBJ1-2; 7 bases align to TRBD1. Looked up from germline, CDR1 is MDHEN and CDR2 is SYDVKM. V lost 3 bases and J lost 0; bases outside the gene matches: 4. CDR3 length: 15 amino acids. CDR3 DNA sequence: TGTGCCAGCAGTTTCGCGGACAGGCCTAACTATGGCTACACCTTC. It translates to CASSFADRPNYGYTF.